This T cell receptor (beta chain) was captured in a study of cytomegalovirus exposure and HLA in healthy donors. Study-wide results and limits: Despite most TCR sequences being rare, some public TCRs occurred in many donors. TCR beta chains numbering roughly 150 were designated cytomegalovirus-associated. First-cohort TCR clusters tended to co-occur in the 120 or so validation repertoires, a later analysis found.

For this clone: Antigen unknown.

It was the roughly 130-subject validation cohort, separate from the approximately 620-subject first cohort, to which the donors belonged. Clones were sequenced by immunoSEQ multiplex PCR, and TCRdb holds only the in-frame ones, with some missing. The table has around 230,000 clones, 75% to 90% seen once. CDR1 SNHLY and CDR2 FYNNEI come from the germline V gene. The CDR3 loop spans 18 amino acids. The V and J ends lost 6 bases and 0 bases, in that order; junction bases with no gene match: 10. The sequence came from a woman between 25 and 40 years old in good health and CMV-seropositive. The chain is built from TRBV2 and TRBJ2-6, with 8 positions matching TRBD1. The sequenced sample consisted of PBMCs. In nucleotides, the CDR3 is TGTGCCAGCAGCGTAGACCCAGGGGGCTCCTCTGGGGCCAACGTCCTGACTTTC. This translates into CASSVDPGGSSGANVLTF.